A selection of T cell receptor beta chains follows, all from one sample in a study of T cell changes during pregnancy in multiple sclerosis. The data were produced by immunoSEQ multiplex PCR, yet TCRdb's version contains in-frame clones alone and is incomplete. The sample yields about 40,000 clones, 80% to 90% seen once. Sequences were derived from peripheral blood, sampled in the first trimester of pregnancy. The receptors stem from a female donor in good health, enrolled as a control in a pregnancy study. CDR3s include the opening cysteine and the closing phenylalanine or tryptophan. Each record gives: J gene, clone size, V gene, D gene, CDR3 DNA, CDR3 protein. D genes are given only for firm matches. The size of a clone is reported for some rows only, either as once, few or many, or as a class for expanded clones.

TRBJ2-5	few	TRBV7-8	TRBD1	TGTGCCAGCAGCTCGACTGCTACAGGGGGCCGCGGGGAGACCCAGTACTTC	CASSSTATGGRGETQYF
TRBJ2-1	-	TRBV7-2	TRBD2	TGTGCCAGCAGCAGTCTAGCGGGGGCCTACAATGAGCAGTTCTTC	CASSSLAGAYNEQFF
TRBJ2-7	-	TRBV29-1	TRBD1	TGCAGCGTTGAAAGAACAGGGGACCCCTACGAGCAGTACTTC	CSVERTGDPYEQYF
TRBJ1-1	medium-sized	TRBV20-1	-	TGCAGTGCTTACTTGAACACTGAAGCTTTCTTT	CSAYLNTEAFF
TRBJ2-3	once	TRBV28	TRBD1	TGTGCCAGCAGCATACCCCGGACAGGGACCCCCTTTTATAGCACAGATACGCAGTATTTT	CASSIPRTGTPFYSTDTQYF
TRBJ1-2	-	TRBV5-6	TRBD1	TGTGCCAGCAGCCTGGGACAGGGGGCAGAGGGGTATGGCTACACCTTC	CASSLGQGAEGYGYTF
TRBJ2-5	-	TRBV7-9	-	TGTGCCAGCAGCTACTCAGGGGCCCAAGAGACCCAGTACTTC	CASSYSGAQETQYF
TRBJ1-6	-	TRBV5-3	-	TGTGCCAGAAGTTTGGCCACTGACAGAAGGTTTAATAATTCACCCCTCCACTTT	CARSLATDRRFNNSPLHF
TRBJ1-2	-	TRBV7-3	TRBD1	TGTGCCAGCAGCCAAGAGGGGACAGGGGTGAGAACCTTC	CASSQEGTGVRTF
TRBJ2-4	-	TRBV15	-	TGTGCCACCAGCAGAGTACAGGGCGTCAAAAACATTCAGTACTTC	CATSRVQGVKNIQYF
TRBJ2-1	-	TRBV28	TRBD2	TGTGCCAGCAGTTTTTTACTAGCGGGGACCATCTCCTACAATGAGCAGTTCTTC	CASSFLLAGTISYNEQFF
TRBJ2-7	-	TRBV10-3	TRBD2	TGTGCCATCAGTGAGCCTAGCGGGACCTACGAGCAGTACTTC	CAISEPSGTYEQYF
TRBJ2-1	-	TRBV2	TRBD1	TGTGCCAGCAGTGGGGGACAGGGGCACAATGAGCAGTTCTTC	CASSGGQGHNEQFF
TRBJ1-1	-	TRBV9	-	TGTGCCAGCAGCGCAAGAGGCACTGAAGCTTTCTTT	CASSARGTEAFF
TRBJ2-3	-	TRBV5-5	-	TGTGCCAGCAGCTCGACAGCACGATCAGTGGCAGATACGCAGTATTTT	CASSSTARSVADTQYF
TRBJ2-4	-	TRBV14	TRBD1	TGTGCCAGCAGCCGGGACAGCTCAAACATTCAGTACTTC	CASSRDSSNIQYF
TRBJ2-7	-	TRBV19	TRBD2	TGTGCCAGTAGTATAGCCAGCGGGAGAACGGGATACGAGCAGTACTTC	CASSIASGRTGYEQYF
TRBJ2-3	-	TRBV5-4	-	TGTGCCAGCAGCTTGGGACAGAGCACAGATACGCAGTATTTT	CASSLGQSTDTQYF
TRBJ1-5	-	TRBV5-6	-	TGTGCCAGCAGCTTGGGATCCGGGGGATATTATCAGCCCCAGCATTTT	CASSLGSGGYYQPQHF
TRBJ2-1	-	TRBV6-4	TRBD1	TGTGCCAGCAGTCCGGGACAGGGAGGGGTAGAGGAGCAGTTCTTC	CASSPGQGGVEEQFF
TRBJ1-1	-	TRBV28	-	TGTGCCAGCAGCCCCCGATTGGGGGCCACTGAAGCTTTCTTT	CASSPRLGATEAFF
TRBJ2-5	-	TRBV5-1	-	TGCGCCAGCAGCTTGGATGGGGCGACGGCCCAGTACTTC	CASSLDGATAQYF
TRBJ2-3	-	TRBV9	TRBD1	TGTGCCAGCAGCGTAGGACAGGGGACCGCAGGCGATACGCAGTATTTT	CASSVGQGTAGDTQYF
TRBJ1-1	few	TRBV7-6	-	TGTGCCAGCAGCTTAGTTCCGGGTAACACTGAAGCTTTCTTT	CASSLVPGNTEAFF
TRBJ1-4	-	TRBV19	TRBD1	TGTGCCAGCGCCTCAGGGGGCGGTAATGAAAAACTGTTTTTT	CASASGGGNEKLFF
TRBJ2-1	-	TRBV28	TRBD2	TGTGCCAGCACTCCATACGACTGGTCTAGCGGGAGCGGTGAGCAGTTCTTC	CASTPYDWSSGSGEQFF
TRBJ2-3	once	TRBV4-3	TRBD2	TGCGCCAGCAGCCGGGGGACTAGCGGGGGACCTGACACAGATACGCAGTATTTT	CASSRGTSGGPDTDTQYF
TRBJ2-7	-	TRBV21-1	-	TGTGCCAGCAGCAGGGACAGGTACGAGCAGTACTTC	CASSRDRYEQYF
TRBJ2-7	-	TRBV19	-	TGTGCCAGTAGCGGACTACGACCCTACGAGCAGTACTTC	CASSGLRPYEQYF
TRBJ2-7	-	TRBV6-1	-	TGTGCCAGCAGTGAATGGGCAGGGGGGACGTACGAGCAGTACTTC	CASSEWAGGTYEQYF
TRBJ2-7	-	TRBV6-1	TRBD1	TGTGCCAGCAGGCCCTTGTCGGACAGGGAGTACTTC	CASRPLSDREYF
TRBJ2-5	-	TRBV5-1	TRBD1	TGCGCCAGCAGCACCCGACAGGGAAAAGAAGAGACCCAGTACTTC	CASSTRQGKEETQYF
TRBJ2-3	-	TRBV4-1	-	TGCGCCAGCAGCCAGGGCGAGTCTCACACAGATACGCAGTATTTT	CASSQGESHTDTQYF
TRBJ2-6	-	TRBV9	TRBD2	TGTGCCAGCAGCCCGGGGGGCTCTGGGGCCAACGTCCTGACTTTC	CASSPGGSGANVLTF
TRBJ2-1	-	TRBV11-2	TRBD2	TGTGCCAGCAGCCTAGAGCGGGGGTTCTACAATGAGCAGTTCTTC	CASSLERGFYNEQFF
TRBJ1-3	-	TRBV27	-	TGTGCCAGCAGTCTCTCAGGGATCGGAAACACCATATATTTT	CASSLSGIGNTIYF
TRBJ2-2	-	TRBV5-1	TRBD2	TGCGCCAGCAGCTTGGAACTAGCGGGAGGGCCTGGAACCACCGGGGAGCTGTTTTTT	CASSLELAGGPGTTGELFF
TRBJ1-1	-	TRBV28	-	TGTGCCAGCAGTTTGGGACACGGCACTGAAGCTTTCTTT	CASSLGHGTEAFF
TRBJ2-1	-	TRBV7-9	TRBD2	TGTGCCAGCAGCCCCCGACTAGCTGGGAATGAGCAGTTCTTC	CASSPRLAGNEQFF
TRBJ2-2	once	TRBV18	TRBD1	TGTGCCAGCTCACCTTTTCGGGACAGGGTCACCGGGGAGCTGTTTTTT	CASSPFRDRVTGELFF
TRBJ2-3	-	TRBV4-3	-	TGCGCCAGCAGCCAAGGCTCCCCCGGTGGCACAGATACGCAGTATTTT	CASSQGSPGGTDTQYF
TRBJ1-2	-	TRBV27	-	TGTGCCAGCAGTTTATCGAGAGGGACTCCTAACTATGGCTACACCTTC	CASSLSRGTPNYGYTF
TRBJ2-7	-	TRBV4-3	-	TGCGCCAGCAGCCAGGGCAGTACCTACGAGCAGTACTTC	CASSQGSTYEQYF
TRBJ1-1	once	TRBV7-9	-	TGTGCCAGCAGCCTTTTCAGGGTCCGTAGTGACACTGAAGCTTTCTTT	CASSLFRVRSDTEAFF
TRBJ1-2	-	TRBV5-5	-	TGTGCCAGCAGCTTGGCAAAACAGGTGGGGCGCGGCTACACCTTC	CASSLAKQVGRGYTF